These 20 T cell receptor beta chains came from one sample sequenced in a study of cytomegalovirus exposure and HLA in healthy donors. The PCR had 60 Vbeta and 13 Jbeta primers. Libraries were prepared by immunoSEQ multiplex PCR; TCRdb keeps only in-frame clonotypes and omits some of them. The table shows more than 90,000 clones, with roughly 76% occurring only once. The specimen sequenced was PBMCs. Receptor source: a human donor in good health.

Only one count was recorded for this clone. This chain links TRBV13 with TRBJ2-5, with 7 bases aligning to TRBD2. The J call may be faulty, since TRBJ2-7 better matches the DNA end. Germline CDR1 and CDR2: PRHDT and FYEKMQ (reference sequence). The CDR3 contains 14 residues. The CDR3 region has the DNA TGTGCCAGCAGCCGACCGACTAGCTCGGGCGAGCAGTACTTC. This gives the protein CASSRPTSSGEQYF.

The V gene is TRBV20-1, the J gene TRBJ2-1; D is uncertain. With 2 bases removed from V and 5 bases from J, the gap between germline ends came to 4 bases. Per the germline V gene, CDR1 is DFQATT and CDR2 is SNEGSKA (reference sequence). The CDR3 is 11 residues long. This CDR3 is CSARQNNEQFF. CDR3 coding DNA: TGCAGTGCTAGACAGAACAATGAGCAGTTCTTC.

The chain combines TRBV2 with TRBJ1-2, with a weak D call TRBD1 (5 bases). Looked up from germline, CDR1 is SNHLY and CDR2 is FYNNEI. The V end was cut by 5 bases, the J end by 4 bases, with 11 bases between. CDR3 length equals 13 residues. CDR3: CASSLSQAYGYTF. CDR3 DNA: TGTGCCAGCAGTCTTTCACAGGCCTATGGCTACACCTTC.

The V gene is TRBV23-1, the J gene TRBJ2-3; TRBD2 matches at 7 bases. TRBV23-1 is an open reading frame whose function is uncertain. J gave up 1 base and V 0 bases, and 10 bases lay outside the gene matches. This CDR3 contains 18 residues. The CDR3 sequence: CASSQSSSGGPGTDTQYF. The CDR3 DNA reads TGCGCCAGCAGTCAATCGTCTAGCGGAGGGCCCGGCACAGATACGCAGTATTTT.

The J gene is TRBJ2-5, the V gene TRBV10-3; 12 bases are a match to TRBD2. The length of the CDR3 is 17 residues. Trimming removed 0 bases from V and 9 bases from J; junction bases left unmatched: 11. Germline CDR1 is ENHRY and CDR2 is SYGVKD. The CDR3 DNA is TGTGCCATCAGTGAGTCTACCCTCCCTAGCGGGGGGGCCCCCCAGTACTTC. As protein: CAISESTLPSGGAPQYF.

This rearrangement joins TRBV10-3 to TRBJ1-2; 8 positions agree with TRBD1. CDR3 length equals 12 residues. Germline assignment: CDR1 ENHRY and CDR2 SYGVKD. Trimming took 8 bases from V and 5 from J; bases not matched to a gene: 4. The CDR3 DNA follows: TGTGCCATCCAGGGGGCGCGGTATGGCTACACCTTC. Translation: CAIQGARYGYTF.

The rearrangement links TRBV18 to TRBJ2-1, with 11 positions matching TRBD2. The CDR3 runs 17 residues. CDR1 and CDR2 from the germline V gene are KGHSH and LQKENI. The trim removed 3 bases at V and 3 bases at J, leaving 7 bases unmatched. The CDR3 protein is CASSPPPGLAVYNEQFF. The CDR3 DNA reads TGTGCCAGCTCACCTCCTCCGGGACTAGCGGTCTACAATGAGCAGTTCTTC.

This clone was counted a single time. Here the CDR3 DNA reads TGTGCCAGCAGCTTAGAAGGGGCAGGGGGTATCTACGAGCAGTACTTC. Amino acids: CASSLEGAGGIYEQYF. This chain connects TRBV2 to TRBJ2-7, with 7 bases aligning to TRBD1. Looked up from germline, CDR1 is SNHLY and CDR2 is FYNNEI. Trimming removed 6 bases from V and 3 bases from J; junction bases left unmatched: 14. This CDR3 spans 16 amino acids. The full variable domain, completed using reference TRBV2 and TRBJ2-7, is EPEVTQTPSHQVTQMGQEVILRCVPISNHLYFYWYRQILGQKVEFLVSFYNNEISEKSEIFDDQFSVERPDGSNFTLKIRSTKLEDSAMYFCASSLEGAGGIYEQYFGPGTRLTVT.

About this clone: The sample has other DNA sequences that encode this CDR3 too. The chain uses TRBV9 and TRBJ2-5, with TRBD2 matching 7 bases. The DNA end favors TRBJ2-7, so the J call may be wrong. Germline V gene sequence: CDR1 SGDLS, CDR2 YYNGEE. The CDR3 spans 14 residues. The CDR3 sequence: CASSVGAGAYEQYF. The CDR3 DNA reads TGTGCCAGCAGCGTAGGGGCGGGAGCTTACGAGCAGTACTTC.

This rearrangement joins TRBV7-6 to TRBJ2-1; TRBD2 agrees at 12 bases. The V and J ends lost 5 bases and 8 bases, in that order; junction bases with no gene match: 25. The CDR3 consists of 21 residues. The V gene's germline CDR1 is SGHVS and CDR2 FNYEAQ. CDR3 sequence reads: CASSQRTKPSSGGGSSDEQFF. CDR3 sequence (DNA): TGTGCCAGCAGCCAGCGGACCAAACCCTCTAGCGGGGGGGGTAGTAGCGATGAGCAGTTCTTC. The full variable domain, rest sourced from reference TRBV7-6 and TRBJ2-1, is GAGVSQSPRYKVTKRGQDVALRCDPISGHVSLYWYRQALGQGPEFLTYFNYEAQQDKSGLPNDRFSAERPEGSISTLTIQRTEQRDSAMYRCASSQRTKPSSGGGSSDEQFFGPGTRLTVL.

The chain employs TRBV5-6 and TRBJ2-3; possibly TRBD2 for D (5 bases). The CDR3 extends over 18 amino acids. V lost 0 bases, J lost 0 bases, and 17 bases lay in between. From germline, CDR1 is SGHDT and CDR2 YYEEEE. CDR3 sequence reads: CASSLVTSGRTSTDTQYF. DNA of the CDR3: TGTGCCAGCAGCTTGGTGACCAGCGGCCGTACTAGCACAGATACGCAGTATTTT. The whole variable domain, remainder taken from reference TRBV5-6 and TRBJ2-3, is DAGVTQSPTHLIKTRGQQVTLRCSPKSGHDTVSWYQQALGQGPQFIFQYYEEEERQRGNFPDRFSGHQFPNYSSELNVNALLLGDSALYLCASSLVTSGRTSTDTQYFGPGTRLTVL.

The V and J genes are TRBV11-2 and TRBJ2-3; D remains ambiguous. V was pared by 6 bases and J by 8 bases, with 18 bases between. CDR1 and CDR2 from the germline V gene are SGHAT and FQNNGV. The CDR3 is made up of 14 amino acids. The CDR3 here is CASSQLWALSTQYF. CDR3 bases: TGTGCCAGCAGTCAACTCTGGGCTCTTTCTACGCAGTATTTT.

This clone has only one observation. The CDR3 nucleotides read TGTGCCAGCAGTTTAGGCAGGGGGCTGGATACGCAGTATTTT. Protein product: CASSLGRGLDTQYF. The gene calls are TRBV27 and TRBJ2-3, with TRBD1 identical over 8 bases. With 2 bases clipped from V and 6 bases from J, the junction kept 4 bases outside the gene matches. The CDR3 is made up of 14 amino acids. Germline assignment: CDR1 MNHEY and CDR2 SMNVEV (reference sequence).

The chain has TRBV10-3 and TRBJ2-1; D call uncertain. The V gene's germline CDR1 is ENHRY and CDR2 SYGVKD. The V end was cut by 3 bases, the J end by 8 bases, with 14 bases between. This CDR3 is 14 amino acids long. CDR3 amino acids: CAISDLRVSDEQFF. CDR3 DNA: TGTGCCATCAGTGATCTGCGAGTCTCGGATGAGCAGTTCTTC.

The V gene is TRBV7-8, the J gene TRBJ1-1; D not resolved. Between the trimmed V and J ends, which lost 2 bases and 1 base, there was a span of 11 bases. Germline V lookup: CDR1 SGHVS, CDR2 FQNEAQ. CDR3 length: 15 amino acids. CDR3: CASSLSRQRNTEAFF. CDR3 sequence (DNA): TGTGCCAGCAGCTTATCGCGACAAAGGAACACTGAAGCTTTCTTT.

The rearrangement joins TRBV6-5 to TRBJ1-3, with a weak D call TRBD1 (5 bases). The CDR3 is 15 residues long. CDR1 is MNHEY and CDR2 is SVGAGI in the germline V gene. Between the trimmed V and J ends, which lost 8 bases and 0 bases, there was a span of 14 bases. This CDR3 reads CASGPGAPSGNTIYF. In DNA, the CDR3 is TGTGCCAGCGGGCCTGGGGCCCCCTCTGGAAACACCATATATTTT.

The gene calls are TRBV7-2 and TRBJ1-2, with a weak D call TRBD1 (6 bases). Trimming stripped 5 bases from V and 0 bases from J, with 13 bases between. Germline loops: CDR1 SGHTA, CDR2 FQGNSA. The CDR3 is 15 residues long. CDR3 sequence reads: CASSLRTASNYGYTF. Here the CDR3 DNA reads TGTGCCAGCAGCCTCCGGACAGCATCTAACTATGGCTACACCTTC. Using reference TRBV7-2 and TRBJ1-2 for the parts outside the CDR3, the full variable domain is GAGVSQSPSNKVTEKGKDVELRCDPISGHTALYWYRQSLGQGLEFLIYFQGNSAPDKSGLPSDRFSAERTGGSVSTLTIQRTQQEDSAVYLCASSLRTASNYGYTFGSGTRLTVV.

The chain carries TRBV19 and TRBJ1-2, with 8 bases that match TRBD1. The trim removed 5 bases at V and 8 bases at J, leaving 10 bases unmatched. The CDR3 length is 14 residues. Germline values: CDR1 LNHDA, CDR2 SQIVND (reference sequence). Here the CDR3 reads CASSSGQGKWGYTF. Written as DNA, the CDR3 is TGTGCCAGTAGTTCCGGACAGGGCAAGTGGGGCTACACCTTC.

The genes are TRBV6-6 and TRBJ2-7; a possible D gene is TRBD2 (5 bases). This CDR3 region has 12 residues. Germline CDR1 and CDR2: MNHNY and SVGAGI (reference sequence). V gave up 7 bases and J gave up 7 bases, with 14 bases separating them. CDR3 in amino acids: CASKAGGGEQYF. CDR3 bases: TGTGCCAGCAAGGCGGGTGGCGGAGAGCAGTACTTC.

This chain joins TRBV4-2 and TRBJ2-1, with 12 bases that match TRBD2. The CDR3 runs 17 residues. The V gene's germline CDR1 is LGHNA and CDR2 YNFKEQ. V gave up 1 base and J gave up 3 bases; unmatched junction bases: 4. CDR3 in amino acids: CASSQGTSGDFYNEQFF. CDR3 nucleotide sequence: TGTGCCAGCAGCCAAGGGACTAGCGGGGATTTCTACAATGAGCAGTTCTTC.